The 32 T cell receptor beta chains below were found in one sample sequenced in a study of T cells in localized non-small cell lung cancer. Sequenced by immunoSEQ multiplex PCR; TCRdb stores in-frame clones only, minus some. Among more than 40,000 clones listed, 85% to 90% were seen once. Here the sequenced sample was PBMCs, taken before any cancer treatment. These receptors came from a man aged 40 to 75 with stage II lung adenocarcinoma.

The CDR3 loop is CASRGVSDAYGYTF. As DNA, the CDR3 is TGTGCCAGCAGGGGGGTTTCGGACGCCTATGGCTACACCTTC. The gene calls are TRBV5-5 and TRBJ1-2, with D possibly being TRBD1 (5 bases). Germline V gene sequence: CDR1 SGHKS, CDR2 YYEKEE (reference sequence). The CDR3 totals 14 residues. Between the trimmed V and J ends, which lost 5 bases and 4 bases, there was a span of 15 bases. The full variable domain, with the rest looked up from reference TRBV5-5 and TRBJ1-2, is DAGVTQSPTHLIKTRGQQVTLRCSPISGHKSVSWYQQVLGQGPQFIFQYYEKEERGRGNFPDRFSARQFPNYSSELNVNALLLGDSALYLCASRGVSDAYGYTFGSGTRLTVV.

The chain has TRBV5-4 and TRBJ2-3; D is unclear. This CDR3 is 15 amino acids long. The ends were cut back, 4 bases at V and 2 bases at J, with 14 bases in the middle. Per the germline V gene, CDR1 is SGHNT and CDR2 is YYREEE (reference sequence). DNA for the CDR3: TGTGCCAGCAGCCGCGTGGCATCTACCACAGATACGCAGTATTTT. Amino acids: CASSRVASTTDTQYF.

Here the CDR3 DNA reads TGTGCCAGCAGTGCTTCCCCCCGACATCAGGGGTTCTATGGCTACACCTTC. Its translation: CASSASPRHQGFYGYTF. This rearrangement joins TRBV6-1 to TRBJ1-2; tentatively, D is TRBD1 (6 bases). V lost 4 bases to trimming and J lost 4 bases, with 22 bases between them. Per the germline V gene, CDR1 is MNHNS and CDR2 is SASEGT. The CDR3 is made up of 17 amino acids.

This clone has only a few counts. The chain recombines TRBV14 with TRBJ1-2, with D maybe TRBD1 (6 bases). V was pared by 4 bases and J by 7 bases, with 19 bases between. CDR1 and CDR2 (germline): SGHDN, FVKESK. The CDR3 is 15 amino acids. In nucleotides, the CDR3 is TGTGCCAGCAGCCCGCAAAGGGGGGGCGCGGGTGGCTACACCTTC. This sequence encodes CASSPQRGGAGGYTF.

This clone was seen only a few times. The CDR3 region has the DNA TGTGCCAGCAGCCCAGGGACGGAATTTACTGAAGCTTTCTTT. Translated, it gives CASSPGTEFTEAFF. The V and J genes are TRBV4-2 and TRBJ1-1; weak D call: TRBD1 (5 bases). Per the germline V gene, CDR1 is LGHNA and CDR2 is YNFKEQ. The V and J ends lost 4 bases and 5 bases respectively, with 14 bases between them. The length of the CDR3 is 14 residues.

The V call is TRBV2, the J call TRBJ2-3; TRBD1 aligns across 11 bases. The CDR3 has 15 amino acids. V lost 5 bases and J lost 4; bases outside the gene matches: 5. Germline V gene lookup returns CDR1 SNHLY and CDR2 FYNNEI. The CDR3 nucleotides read TGTGCCAGCAGTTCCGGGACAGGGGGTTCAGATACGCAGTATTTT. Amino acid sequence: CASSSGTGGSDTQYF. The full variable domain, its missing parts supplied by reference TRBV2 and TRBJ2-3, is EPEVTQTPSHQVTQMGQEVILRCVPISNHLYFYWYRQILGQKVEFLVSFYNNEISEKSEIFDDQFSVERPDGSNFTLKIRSTKLEDSAMYFCASSSGTGGSDTQYFGPGTRLTVL.

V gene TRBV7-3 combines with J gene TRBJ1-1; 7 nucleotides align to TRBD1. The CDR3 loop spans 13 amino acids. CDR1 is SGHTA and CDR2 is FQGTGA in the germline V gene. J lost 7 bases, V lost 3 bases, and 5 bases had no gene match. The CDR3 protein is CASSFVGGGEAFF. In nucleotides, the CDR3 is TGTGCCAGCAGCTTTGTAGGGGGCGGTGAAGCTTTCTTT.

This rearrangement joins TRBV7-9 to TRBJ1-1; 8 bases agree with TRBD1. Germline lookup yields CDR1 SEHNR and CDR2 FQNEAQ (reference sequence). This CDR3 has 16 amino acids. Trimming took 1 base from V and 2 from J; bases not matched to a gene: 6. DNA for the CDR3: TGTGCCAGCAGCTTAGGGACAGGGACGGGAAACACTGAAGCTTTCTTT. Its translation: CASSLGTGTGNTEAFF.

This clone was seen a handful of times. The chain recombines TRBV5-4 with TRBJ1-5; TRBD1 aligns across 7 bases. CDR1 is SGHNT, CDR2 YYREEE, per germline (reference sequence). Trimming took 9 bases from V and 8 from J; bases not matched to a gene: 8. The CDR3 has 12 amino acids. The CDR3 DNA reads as TGTGCCACCCGACAGGGAGCGGAGCCCCAGCATTTT. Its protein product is CATRQGAEPQHF.

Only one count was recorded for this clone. CDR3 bases: TGTGCCTGGAGTCGGGACAGGGTATATGGCGAGCAGTACGTC. Residues: CAWSRDRVYGEQYV. The V and J genes are TRBV30 and TRBJ2-7, with 9 bases aligning to TRBD1. J lost 6 bases, V lost 2 bases, and 8 bases had no gene match. The CDR3 has 14 amino acids. From germline, CDR1 is GTSNPN and CDR2 SVGIG (reference sequence).

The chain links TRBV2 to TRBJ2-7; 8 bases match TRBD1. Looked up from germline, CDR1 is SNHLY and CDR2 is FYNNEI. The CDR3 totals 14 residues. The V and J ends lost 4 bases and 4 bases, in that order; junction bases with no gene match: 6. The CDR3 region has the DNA TGTGCCAGCAGTGCCCGGGACAGGAGGTACGAGCAGTACGTC. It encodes CASSARDRRYEQYV.

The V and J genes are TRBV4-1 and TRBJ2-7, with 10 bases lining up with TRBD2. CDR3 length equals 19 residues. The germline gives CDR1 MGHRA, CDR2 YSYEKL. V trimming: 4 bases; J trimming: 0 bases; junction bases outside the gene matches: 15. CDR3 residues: CASSPREASGGPLSYEQYF. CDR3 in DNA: TGCGCCAGCAGCCCCCGAGAGGCTAGCGGGGGCCCACTCTCCTACGAGCAGTACTTC.

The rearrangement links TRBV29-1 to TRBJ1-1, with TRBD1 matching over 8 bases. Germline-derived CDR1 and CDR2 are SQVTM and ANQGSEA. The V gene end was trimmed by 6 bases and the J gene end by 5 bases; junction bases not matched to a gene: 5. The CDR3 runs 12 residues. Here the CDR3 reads CSVPTGGTEAFF. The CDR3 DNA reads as TGCAGCGTCCCCACAGGGGGAACTGAAGCTTTCTTT.

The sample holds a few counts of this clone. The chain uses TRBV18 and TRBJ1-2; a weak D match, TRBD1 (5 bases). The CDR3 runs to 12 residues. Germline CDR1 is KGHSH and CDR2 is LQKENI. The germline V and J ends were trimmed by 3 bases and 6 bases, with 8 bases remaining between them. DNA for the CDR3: TGTGCCAGCTCACCCGGGACGCATGGCTACACCTTC. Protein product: CASSPGTHGYTF. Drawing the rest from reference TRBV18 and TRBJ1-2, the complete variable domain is NAGVMQNPRHLVRRRGQEARLRCSPMKGHSHVYWYRQLPEEGLKFMVYLQKENIIDESGMPKERFSAEFPKEGPSILRIQQVVRGDSAAYFCASSPGTHGYTFGSGTRLTVV.

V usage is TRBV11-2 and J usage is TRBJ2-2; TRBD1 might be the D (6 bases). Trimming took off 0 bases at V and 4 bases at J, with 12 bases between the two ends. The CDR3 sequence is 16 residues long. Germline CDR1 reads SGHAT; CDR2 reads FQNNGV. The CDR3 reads CASSLEGAVGTGELFF. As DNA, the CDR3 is TGTGCCAGCAGCTTAGAGGGGGCCGTGGGCACCGGGGAGCTGTTTTTT.

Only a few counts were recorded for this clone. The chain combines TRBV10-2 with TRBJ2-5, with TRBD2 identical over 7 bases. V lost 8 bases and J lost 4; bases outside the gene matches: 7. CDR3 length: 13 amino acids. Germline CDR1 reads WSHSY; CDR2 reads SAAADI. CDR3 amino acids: CASGAGRAETQYF. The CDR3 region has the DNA TGCGCCAGCGGGGCAGGGAGGGCAGAGACCCAGTACTTC.

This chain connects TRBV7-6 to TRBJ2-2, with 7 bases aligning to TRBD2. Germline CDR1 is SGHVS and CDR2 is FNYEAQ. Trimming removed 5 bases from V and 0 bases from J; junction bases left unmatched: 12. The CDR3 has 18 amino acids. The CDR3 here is CASSPSLLAFANTGELFF. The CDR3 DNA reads TGTGCCAGCAGCCCCTCCCTACTAGCGTTCGCGAACACCGGGGAGCTGTTTTTT.

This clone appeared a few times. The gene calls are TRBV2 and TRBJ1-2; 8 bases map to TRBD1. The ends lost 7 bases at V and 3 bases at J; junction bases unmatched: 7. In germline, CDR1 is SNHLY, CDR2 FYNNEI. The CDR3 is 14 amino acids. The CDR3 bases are TGTGCCAGCATGCAGGGGGCTAGGTACTATGGCTACACCTTC. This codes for CASMQGARYYGYTF.

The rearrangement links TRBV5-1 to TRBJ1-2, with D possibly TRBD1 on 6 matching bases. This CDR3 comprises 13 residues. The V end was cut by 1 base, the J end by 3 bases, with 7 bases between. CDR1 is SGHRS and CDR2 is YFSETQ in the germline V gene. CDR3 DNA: TGCGCCAGCAGCTTGAAGGGGGACTATGGCTACACCTTC. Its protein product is CASSLKGDYGYTF.

The DNA for the CDR3 is TGTGCCAGCAGTGATGGAGTACTCGAGCAGTACGTC. It encodes CASSDGVLEQYV. The gene calls are TRBV6-1 and TRBJ2-7; D is unresolved. The length of the CDR3 is 12 residues. Trimming stripped 3 bases from V and 6 bases from J, with 9 bases between. The germline V gene has CDR1 MNHNS and CDR2 SASEGT.

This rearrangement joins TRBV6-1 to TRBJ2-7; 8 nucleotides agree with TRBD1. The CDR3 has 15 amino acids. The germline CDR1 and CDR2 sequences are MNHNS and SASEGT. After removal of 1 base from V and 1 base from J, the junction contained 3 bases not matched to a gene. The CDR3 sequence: CASSEGQGISYEQYV. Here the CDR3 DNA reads TGTGCCAGCAGTGAAGGACAGGGGATTTCCTACGAGCAGTACGTC.

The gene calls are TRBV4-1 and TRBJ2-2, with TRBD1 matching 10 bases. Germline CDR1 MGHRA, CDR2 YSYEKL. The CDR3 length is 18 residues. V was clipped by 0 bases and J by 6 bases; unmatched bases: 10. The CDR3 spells CASSQESGDRGLSGELFF. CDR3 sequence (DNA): TGCGCCAGCAGCCAAGAAAGCGGAGACAGGGGGCTATCCGGGGAGCTGTTTTTT.

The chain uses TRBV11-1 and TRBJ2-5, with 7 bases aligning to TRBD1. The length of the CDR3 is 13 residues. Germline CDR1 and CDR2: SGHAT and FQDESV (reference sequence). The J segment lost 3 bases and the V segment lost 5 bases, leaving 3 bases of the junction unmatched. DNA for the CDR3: TGTGCCAGCAGCCCCGGACAGGAAGAGACCCAGTACTTC. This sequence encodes CASSPGQEETQYF.

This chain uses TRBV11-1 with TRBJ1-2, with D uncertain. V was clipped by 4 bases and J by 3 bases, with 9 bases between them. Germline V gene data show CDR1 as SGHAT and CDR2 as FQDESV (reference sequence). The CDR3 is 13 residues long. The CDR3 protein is CASSSPGYYGYTF. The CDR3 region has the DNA TGTGCCAGCAGCTCCCCGGGGTACTATGGCTACACCTTC.

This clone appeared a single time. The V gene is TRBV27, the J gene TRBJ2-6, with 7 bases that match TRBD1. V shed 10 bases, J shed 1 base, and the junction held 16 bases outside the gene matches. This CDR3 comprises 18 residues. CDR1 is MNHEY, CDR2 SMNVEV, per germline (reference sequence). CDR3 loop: CATKTLRGPASGANVLTF. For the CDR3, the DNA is TGTGCCACCAAAACTTTAAGGGGGCCGGCTTCTGGGGCCAACGTCCTGACTTTC.

DNA for the CDR3: TGTGCCAGCATTAGGGGCTCAACTAATGAAAAACTGTTTTTT. Translation: CASIRGSTNEKLFF. The genes are TRBV2 and TRBJ1-4; TRBD1 is a possible D gene (5 bases). Germline values: CDR1 SNHLY, CDR2 FYNNEI. Trimming removed 7 bases from V and 0 bases from J, with 9 bases in between. The CDR3 is 14 residues long.

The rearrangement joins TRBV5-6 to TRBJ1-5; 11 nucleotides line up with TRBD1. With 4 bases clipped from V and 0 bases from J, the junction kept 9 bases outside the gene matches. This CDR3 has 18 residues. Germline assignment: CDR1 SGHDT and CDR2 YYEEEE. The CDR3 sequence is CASSPSGTGGYSNQPQHF. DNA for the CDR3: TGTGCCAGCAGCCCCTCCGGGACAGGGGGTTATAGCAATCAGCCCCAGCATTTT.

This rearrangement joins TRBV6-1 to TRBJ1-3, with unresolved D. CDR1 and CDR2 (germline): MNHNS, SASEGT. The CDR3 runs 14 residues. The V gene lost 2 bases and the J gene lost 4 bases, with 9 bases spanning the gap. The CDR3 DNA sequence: TGTGCCAGCAGTGAAAGGACGGAGGGAAACACCATATATTTT. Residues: CASSERTEGNTIYF.

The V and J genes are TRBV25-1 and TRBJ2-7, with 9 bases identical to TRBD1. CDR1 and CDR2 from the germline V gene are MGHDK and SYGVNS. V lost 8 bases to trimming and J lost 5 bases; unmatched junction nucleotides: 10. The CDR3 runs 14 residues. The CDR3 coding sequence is TGTGCCAGCCCAGAAGGGACAGGGATCCACGAGCAGTACGTC. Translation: CASPEGTGIHEQYV.

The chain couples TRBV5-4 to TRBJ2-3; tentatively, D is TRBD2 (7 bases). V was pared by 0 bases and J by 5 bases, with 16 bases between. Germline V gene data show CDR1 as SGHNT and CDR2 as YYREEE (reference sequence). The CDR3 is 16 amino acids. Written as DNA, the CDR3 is TGTGCCAGCAGCTTGGGGAGAGGGGGGGCCGTAGATACGCAGTATTTT. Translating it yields CASSLGRGGAVDTQYF.

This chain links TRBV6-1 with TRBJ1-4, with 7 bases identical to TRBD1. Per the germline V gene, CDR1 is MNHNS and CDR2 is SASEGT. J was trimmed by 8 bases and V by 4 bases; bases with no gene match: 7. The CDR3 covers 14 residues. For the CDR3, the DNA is TGTGCCAGCAGTGGAAACAGGGGAGGGGAAAAACTGTTTTTT. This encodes CASSGNRGGEKLFF.

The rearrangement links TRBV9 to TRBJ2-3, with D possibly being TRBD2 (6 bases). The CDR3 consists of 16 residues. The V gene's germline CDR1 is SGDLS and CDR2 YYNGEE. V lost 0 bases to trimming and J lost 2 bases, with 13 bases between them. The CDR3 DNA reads TGTGCCAGCAGCGTAGGTAGCGGCACTTACACAGATACGCAGTATTTT. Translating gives CASSVGSGTYTDTQYF. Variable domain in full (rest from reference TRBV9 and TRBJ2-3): DSGVTQTPKHLITATGQRVTLRCSPRSGDLSVYWYQQSLDQGLQFLIQYYNGEERAKGNILERFSAQQFPDLHSELNLSSLELGDSALYFCASSVGSGTYTDTQYFGPGTRLTVL.